This TCR beta chain emerged from a study of blood T cells in healthy people across ages. Study context: About one barcoded beta molecule per two T cells was the capture yield of template switching.

V trimming: 3 bases; J trimming: 5 bases; junction bases outside the gene matches: 9. CDR3 size: 15 residues. Germline loops: CDR1 DFQATT, CDR2 SNEGSKA (reference sequence). Study outcomes and limitations: Investigators viewed diversity estimates from one million T cells as underestimates, the study reported. Among long-lived donors, naive CD4+ cells were more numerous and diversity higher than in aged donors.

Primed by a sample-barcoded 5' primer and a J-beta primer mix, a second PCR proceeded for roughly 7 to 12 cycles. TCRdb redid the calling of the 5' RACE reads with MiXCR, one entry per CDR3 protein. Among roughly 1,300,000 distinct CDR3 sequences listed, approximately 63% were seen once. A note on this clonotype: The antigen is unknown.

The J gene is TRBJ2-1, the V gene TRBV20-1; 8 positions agree with TRBD2. This clonotype was sampled from a young man in good health. The sequenced material came from blood. The CDR3, as DNA: TGCAGTGCTAGTCTACGGGAGGGGTTAGACAATGAGCAGTTCTTC. Residues: CSASLREGLDNEQFF.